This T cell receptor (beta chain) originates from a study of metastatic and nonmetastatic thyroid tumors. Background on the study: The authors compared repertoires across blood and tumor or nodule tissue from malignant and benign thyroid patients. Study findings and constraints: Versus benign nodules, malignant thyroid tumors reportedly had significantly higher TCR beta diversity, in blood and tumor.

The CDR3 is 14 residues long. Per the germline V gene, CDR1 is MDHEN and CDR2 is SYDVKM. Thyroid surgery took place with no prior treatment in any patient. MiXCR reprocessed the PCR reads for TCRdb. Found here are approximately 13,000 clones, about 30% of them singletons; the top ten hold around 13%. This clone showed up just a few times. What it binds is unknown. Given a much more abundant clone one base away, this may be a read error. The same CDR3 is also encoded by other DNA sequences in this sample. This clonotype was obtained from a male donor with papillary thyroid cancer or a benign thyroid nodule (not recorded which). Some clones in this sample may be carry-over from other donors' samples. This sequence joins TRBV28 and TRBJ1-2; 10 bases are shared with TRBD1. Specimen: tumor tissue. In DNA, the CDR3 is TGTGCAAGCAGCAGCGGACAGGGGGTCGGTGGCTACACCTTC. Translated, it gives CASSSGQGVGGYTF.